The source of this T cell receptor beta chain is a study of cytomegalovirus exposure and HLA in healthy donors. Primers: 60 Vbeta forward and 13 Jbeta reverse. The assay was immunoSEQ multiplex PCR, and TCRdb's table has in-frame clones only and misses some. The data show 99,000 or so clones, roughly three quarters seen once. J lost 2 bases, V lost 1 base, and 3 bases had no gene match. The CDR3 is 15 amino acids. Germline assignment: CDR1 SGDLS and CDR2 YYNGEE. The receptor was isolated from a male donor in good health and CMV-seropositive. The V and J genes are TRBV9 and TRBJ2-7, with TRBD1 matching over 10 bases. The sample was PBMCs. The CDR3 DNA follows: TGTGCCAGCAGCGTAAGTGGGACAGGGGCCTACGAGCAGTACTTC. Its protein is CASSVSGTGAYEQYF.